One and the same sample provided the 12 T cell receptor beta chains below, sequenced in a study of T cell responses to AZD1222 COVID-19 vaccine. This table comes from immunoSEQ multiplex PCR, and its TCRdb copy is limited to in-frame clones, with some not included. The table lists about 35,000 clones, 70% to 90% of them singletons, with 9.5% to 12% in the top ten. The source material was peripheral blood, sampled 28 days after the second AZD1222 dose. The receptors originated from an adult who received the AZD1222 COVID-19 vaccine.

This clone was seen a few times. The chain has TRBV30 and TRBJ1-2, with TRBD1 as a possible D gene (5 bases). Germline lookup yields CDR1 GTSNPN and CDR2 SVGIG (reference sequence). Trimming pared 5 bases from V and 1 base from J, leaving 11 bases between. The CDR3 has 13 amino acids. Here the CDR3 reads CAWRGARNYGYTF. CDR3 DNA: TGTGCCTGGCGAGGGGCCCGTAACTATGGCTACACCTTC.

The rearrangement joins TRBV27 to TRBJ1-1; 7 bases match TRBD1. The CDR3 spans 17 residues. The V and J ends lost 6 bases and 3 bases, in that order; junction bases with no gene match: 16. Germline V gives CDR1 MNHEY, CDR2 SMNVEV (reference sequence). CDR3 amino acids: CASRRVSHGTEDTEAFF. DNA for the CDR3: TGTGCCAGCAGGCGAGTAAGTCACGGGACAGAGGACACTGAAGCTTTCTTT.

DNA of the CDR3: TGTGCCAGCAGCCAAGATTGGGGACAGGTCGGCTCCTACGAGCAGTACTTC. As protein: CASSQDWGQVGSYEQYF. V gene TRBV3-1 (or the pseudogene TRBV3-2) combines with J gene TRBJ2-7; 8 bases map to TRBD1. Trimming cost V 0 bases and J 0 bases; bases outside gene matches: 7. The germline gives CDR1 LGHDT, CDR2 YNNKEL (reference sequence). CDR3 size: 17 residues.

The chain employs TRBV5-5 and TRBJ1-1; D is ambiguous. V shed 3 bases and J shed 3 bases, with 9 bases lying between them. The germline V gene encodes CDR1 SGHKS and CDR2 YYEKEE (reference sequence). This CDR3 contains 13 residues. In DNA form, the CDR3 reads TGTGCCAGCAGCTCCGAGATCTACACTGAAGCTTTCTTT. It translates to CASSSEIYTEAFF.

The gene calls are TRBV5-4 and TRBJ2-2, with 9 bases fitting TRBD2. The CDR3 has 17 amino acids. Germline trimming cut 2 bases from V and 0 bases from J; bases unmatched to any gene: 5. Germline CDR1 is SGHNT and CDR2 is YYREEE (reference sequence). The CDR3 bases are TGTGCCAGCAGCTTAAAGACTAGCGGAGCGAACACCGGGGAGCTGTTTTTT. As protein: CASSLKTSGANTGELFF.

The chain joins TRBV2 to TRBJ1-5; 8 nucleotides align to TRBD1. The germline gives CDR1 SNHLY, CDR2 FYNNEI. The CDR3 loop spans 16 amino acids. After removal of 4 bases from V and 1 base from J, the junction contained 6 bases not matched to a gene. Written as DNA, the CDR3 is TGTGCCAGCAGTGCCGTACGGACAGGGAGCAATCAGCCCCAGCATTTT. It specifies CASSAVRTGSNQPQHF. Looking up the rest from reference TRBV2 and TRBJ1-5 gives the full variable domain: EPEVTQTPSHQVTQMGQEVILRCVPISNHLYFYWYRQILGQKVEFLVSFYNNEISEKSEIFDDQFSVERPDGSNFTLKIRSTKLEDSAMYFCASSAVRTGSNQPQHFGDGTRLSIL.

The V and J genes are TRBV13 and TRBJ2-7; D gene ambiguous. The CDR3 has 14 residues. Germline values: CDR1 PRHDT, CDR2 FYEKMQ (reference sequence). V was clipped by 5 bases and J by 0 bases, with 11 bases between them. CDR3 region: CASSKWLDSYEQYF. For the CDR3, the DNA is TGTGCCAGCAGCAAGTGGCTAGACTCCTACGAGCAGTACTTC.

In its sample, this clone was seen once. This CDR3 reads CASSQEGPHTF. CDR3 nucleotides: TGCGCCAGCAGCCAAGAGGGCCCCCACACCTTC. This chain links TRBV4-1 with TRBJ1-2, with D hard to call. The CDR3 spans 11 residues. Trimming removed 0 bases from V and 12 bases from J, with 8 bases in between. Germline V gives CDR1 MGHRA, CDR2 YSYEKL.

The chain uses TRBV28 and TRBJ1-2; D not resolved. V was trimmed by 5 bases and J by 0 bases, leaving 10 bases between them. The germline CDR1 and CDR2 sequences are MDHEN and SYDVKM. The CDR3 is made up of 14 amino acids. The CDR3 DNA sequence: TGTGCCAGCAGTCGAATAGCTCCTAACTATGGCTACACCTTC. Amino acid sequence: CASSRIAPNYGYTF.

The CDR3 nucleotides are TGTGCCAGCAGCCTACGGGGGGGAGAGTACACCGGGGAGCTGTTTTTT. Protein sequence: CASSLRGGEYTGELFF. The chain recombines TRBV7-2 with TRBJ2-2; 8 bases fit TRBD2. Looked up from germline, CDR1 is SGHTA and CDR2 is FQGNSA. V shed 5 bases and J 3 bases; nucleotides not matched to a gene: 8. CDR3 length equals 16 residues.

The CDR3 DNA reads as TGTGCCAGCAGCTTAGATCCAGGGGGCTATGGCTACACCTTC. Translated: CASSLDPGGYGYTF. V is TRBV7-2 and J is TRBJ1-2, with 7 nucleotides matching TRBD1. J lost 4 bases, V lost 1 base, and 3 bases had no gene match. In germline, CDR1 is SGHTA, CDR2 FQGNSA. The CDR3 has 14 residues.

This clone was counted once. The chain recombines TRBV18 with TRBJ1-5; 7 positions match TRBD1. Per the germline V gene, CDR1 is KGHSH and CDR2 is LQKENI. J gave up 4 bases and V 3 bases, and 6 bases lay outside the gene matches. The CDR3 length is 15 residues. In DNA, the CDR3 is TGTGCCAGCTCACCTACGACAGGGAAGAATCAGCCCCAGCATTTT. It is translated as CASSPTTGKNQPQHF. The whole variable domain, filled in from reference TRBV18 and TRBJ1-5, reads NAGVMQNPRHLVRRRGQEARLRCSPMKGHSHVYWYRQLPEEGLKFMVYLQKENIIDESGMPKERFSAEFPKEGPSILRIQQVVRGDSAAYFCASSPTTGKNQPQHFGDGTRLSIL.